Following are 27 T cell receptor beta chains from one sample sequenced in a study of CD8+CD57+ T cells in acquired aplastic anemia. Researchers used genomic DNA as the template to profile TCR beta VDJ and CDR3. Via MiXCR, TCRdb re-called the reads, giving one row per CDR3 protein. The sample contains 35,000 to 50,000 distinct CDR3 sequences, about 70% of which appear only once. The source material was sorted CD4+, CD8+, or CD8+CD57+ T cells (not recorded which) from PBMCs. The source of these receptors is a human donor in good health, serving as a control.

The genes are TRBV7-9 and TRBJ2-5, with 9 bases matching TRBD1. This CDR3 region has 16 residues. CDR1 and CDR2 (germline): SEHNR, FQNEAQ (reference sequence). The V and J ends lost 4 bases and 5 bases, in that order; junction bases with no gene match: 11. The CDR3 here is CASSSSNRGPKETQYF. The CDR3 DNA sequence: TGTGCCAGCAGCTCCTCGAACAGGGGGCCCAAGGAGACCCAGTACTTC.

V is TRBV10-3 and J is TRBJ1-1, with D perhaps TRBD1 (6 bases). This CDR3 is 13 amino acids long. Between the trimmed V and J ends, which lost 6 bases and 4 bases, there was a span of 12 bases. Germline V lookup: CDR1 ENHRY, CDR2 SYGVKD. The CDR3: CAISWDTLTEAFF. The CDR3 nucleotides are TGTGCCATCAGCTGGGACACTCTCACTGAAGCTTTCTTT.

V usage is TRBV7-3 and J usage is TRBJ2-3; D not resolved. V lost 4 bases to trimming and J lost 2 bases, with 13 bases between them. The CDR3 runs 15 residues. CDR1 is SGHTA, CDR2 FQGTGA, per germline. The CDR3 region has the DNA TGTGCCAGCAGCTCCCGACGGAGCCCCACAGATACGCAGTATTTT. Protein sequence: CASSSRRSPTDTQYF.

As to this clonotype: The junction shows a germline mismatch at one end, possibly a read error. The rearrangement links TRBV10-2 to TRBJ1-2, with 8 positions matching TRBD1. The CDR3 runs to 15 residues. Germline-derived CDR1 and CDR2 are WSHSY and SAAADI. The CDR3 here is CASSTGQAFNYGYTF. Here the CDR3 DNA reads TGCGCCAGCAGCACGGGACAGGCCTTCAACTACGGCTACACCTTC.

V usage is TRBV16 and J usage is TRBJ2-7, with D hard to call. This CDR3 region has 15 residues. Germline V gene sequence: CDR1 KGHSY, CDR2 FQNENV. Trimming stripped 0 bases from V and 4 bases from J, with 13 bases between. The CDR3 protein is CASSQSWAGIYEQYF. DNA for the CDR3: TGTGCCAGCAGCCAATCTTGGGCAGGCATATACGAGCAGTACTTC.

The V call is TRBV24-1, the J call TRBJ2-5; D might be TRBD1 (5 bases). CDR3 length: 13 amino acids. V was cut by 6 bases and J by 7 bases, with 14 bases left in between. Germline V gene data show CDR1 as KGHDR and CDR2 as SFDVKD. DNA for the CDR3: TGTGCCACCAGTAGTATGGGGCAAATGACCCAGTACTTC. This encodes CATSSMGQMTQYF.

This clonotype was seen more than once but under ten times. This sequence joins TRBV10-2 and TRBJ1-6; maybe TRBD1 (6 bases). The length of the CDR3 is 14 residues. V shed 7 bases and J shed 7 bases, with 14 bases lying between them. The germline V gene encodes CDR1 WSHSY and CDR2 SAAADI. CDR3 sequence (DNA): TGCGCCAGCACCGGAGGGGGGTTAAATTCACCCCTCCACTTT. Residues: CASTGGGLNSPLHF.

The chain joins TRBV10-2 to TRBJ2-7, with TRBD1 matching over 9 bases. Germline trimming cut 3 bases from V and 2 bases from J; bases unmatched to any gene: 5. The germline CDR1 and CDR2 sequences are WSHSY and SAAADI. This CDR3 is 15 amino acids long. DNA for the CDR3: TGCGCCAGCAGTGACCCACGGGACAGGGCCTACGAGCAGTACTTC. As protein: CASSDPRDRAYEQYF.

J is TRBJ2-3 and V is TRBV6-2 or TRBV6-3; tentative D call: TRBD1 (5 bases). This CDR3 has 16 residues. Germline CDR1 and CDR2: MNHEY and SVGEGT. With 0 bases removed from V and 3 bases from J, the gap between germline ends came to 13 bases. In DNA, the CDR3 is TGTGCCAGCAGTTACTCGGTCCAGGGTGGTACAGATACGCAGTATTTT. It specifies CASSYSVQGGTDTQYF.

This clonotype was seen a single time. This chain links TRBV12-3 or TRBV12-4 with TRBJ2-7; D not resolved. This CDR3 region has 12 residues. The germline V and J ends were trimmed by 4 bases and 6 bases, with 10 bases remaining between them. CDR3 region: CASSYSRGEQYF. The CDR3 region has the DNA TGTGCCAGCAGTTACTCGAGAGGCGAGCAGTACTTC.

This clonotype is categorized as medium-sized (0.01 to 0.1%). The rearrangement links TRBV7-3 to TRBJ1-1, with 8 bases that match TRBD1. Germline trimming cut 5 bases from V and 1 base from J; bases unmatched to any gene: 6. The CDR3 covers 15 residues. Germline V lookup: CDR1 SGHTA, CDR2 FQGTGA. CDR3: CASSTTGGPNTEAFF. The DNA for the CDR3 is TGTGCCAGCAGCACAACAGGGGGTCCGAACACTGAAGCTTTCTTT.

The rearrangement uses TRBV19 and TRBJ1-6; no firm D call. Trimming removed 4 bases from V and 4 bases from J, with 11 bases in between. The CDR3 length is 15 residues. Looked up from germline, CDR1 is LNHDA and CDR2 is SQIVND (reference sequence). CDR3 sequence: CASSKDVLYNSPLHF. The CDR3 DNA follows: TGTGCCAGTAGTAAAGATGTCCTGTATAATTCACCCCTCCACTTT.

The J gene is TRBJ1-6, the V gene TRBV2; D not resolved. From germline, CDR1 is SNHLY and CDR2 FYNNEI. Trimming shortened V by 0 bases and J by 13 bases, and 13 bases separated the two germline ends. This CDR3 region has 14 residues. The chain's CDR3 is CASSEARNGSPLHF. In DNA form, the CDR3 reads TGTGCCAGCAGTGAAGCGAGGAACGGCTCGCCCCTCCACTTT.

The chain links TRBV2 to TRBJ2-1; 10 bases align to TRBD2. The CDR3 runs to 17 residues. With V trimmed by 7 bases and J by 0 bases, 9 bases remained unmatched. Germline CDR1 SNHLY, CDR2 FYNNEI. CDR3 coding DNA: TGTGCCAGCAAAAGGACTAGCGGATACAGCTCCTACAATGAGCAGTTCTTC. Its translation: CASKRTSGYSSYNEQFF.

The V and J genes are TRBV10-3 and TRBJ2-1; 9 positions match TRBD2. CDR1 and CDR2 (germline): ENHRY, SYGVKD. There are 15 residues in the CDR3. J was trimmed by 5 bases and V by 3 bases; bases with no gene match: 5. The CDR3 DNA follows: TGTGCCATCAGTGATGGGCGGGGGGGGAACAATGAGCAGTTCTTC. Translation: CAISDGRGGNNEQFF.

J is TRBJ1-5 and V is TRBV20-1; D is perhaps TRBD1 (6 bases). V was shortened by 0 bases and J by 0 bases, with 9 bases between the two germline ends. Looked up from germline, CDR1 is DFQATT and CDR2 is SNEGSKA (reference sequence). The CDR3 has 15 residues. The CDR3 bases are TGCAGTGCTAGAGAGGGGGGCTATAGCAATCAGCCCCAGCATTTT. It translates to CSAREGGYSNQPQHF.

V gene TRBV10-1 combines with J gene TRBJ1-1; 10 bases align to TRBD1. Germline V gives CDR1 WNHNN, CDR2 SYGVQD (reference sequence). V lost 5 bases, J lost 8 bases, and 8 bases stayed unmatched. This CDR3 region has 14 residues. CDR3 nucleotide sequence: TGCGCCAGCAGTCTCACGGACAGGGGGATAGAAGCTTTCTTT. Protein: CASSLTDRGIEAFF.

Note on this clonotype: An end of the junction differs from the germline gene, which may be a read error. The genes are TRBV19 and TRBJ1-6; maybe TRBD1 (5 bases). This CDR3 has 13 amino acids. Germline CDR1 LNHDA, CDR2 SQIVND (reference sequence). The DNA for the CDR3 is TGTGCCAGCAGTAGGGGAGGAGCTTCACCCCTCCACTTT. This sequence encodes CASSRGGASPLHF.

The gene calls are TRBV10-3 and TRBJ2-3; TRBD2 matches 7 bases. Per germline, CDR1 ENHRY and CDR2 SYGVKD. This CDR3 region has 15 residues. V dropped 4 bases and J dropped 2; count of bases not matched to a gene: 6. The CDR3 nucleotides are TGTGCCATCAGTGTGGCTAGCGGCCACACAGATACGCAGTATTTT. It specifies CAISVASGHTDTQYF.

Written as DNA, the CDR3 is TGTGCCAGCAGCCTCAGCTTGACAGGGGGCTCCTACGAGCAGTACTTC. As protein: CASSLSLTGGSYEQYF. The chain links TRBV5-5 to TRBJ2-7, with 9 bases aligning to TRBD1. Trimming at V came to 4 bases and at J to 0 bases, leaving 8 bases not matched to a gene. Germline V gene sequence: CDR1 SGHKS, CDR2 YYEKEE (reference sequence). This CDR3 contains 16 residues.

This chain links TRBV20-1 with TRBJ2-6; perhaps TRBD1 as D (5 bases). The germline V gene encodes CDR1 DFQATT and CDR2 SNEGSKA (reference sequence). V was cut by 4 bases and J by 2 bases, with 12 bases left in between. The CDR3 loop spans 15 amino acids. CDR3 nucleotide sequence: TGCAGTGCTACACGCAGGGTTACTGGGGCCAACGTCCTGACTTTC. Residues: CSATRRVTGANVLTF.

The rearrangement uses TRBV20-1 and TRBJ1-1; possibly TRBD1 for D (6 bases). There are 14 residues in the CDR3. The germline gives CDR1 DFQATT, CDR2 SNEGSKA (reference sequence). Deletions cut 8 bases from V and 4 bases from J, with 20 bases between. CDR3 DNA: TGCAGTACCCCGATGGGGGCCAGGGGCACTGAAGCTTTCTTT. The encoded protein is CSTPMGARGTEAFF.

This clonotype was counted ten times or more. The V call is TRBV2, the J call TRBJ1-5; unclear D gene. Germline values: CDR1 SNHLY, CDR2 FYNNEI. CDR3 length: 15 amino acids. The V end was cut by 4 bases, the J end by 0 bases, with 10 bases between. The CDR3 spells CASSAGSYSNQPQHF. The DNA for the CDR3 is TGTGCCAGCAGTGCGGGGAGTTATAGCAATCAGCCCCAGCATTTT.

This clonotype appeared many times. V usage is TRBV9 and J usage is TRBJ2-7; 9 positions match TRBD2. Trimming at V came to 3 bases and at J to 3 bases, leaving 7 bases not matched to a gene. The germline CDR1 and CDR2 sequences are SGDLS and YYNGEE. The CDR3 has 15 residues. CDR3 sequence (DNA): TGTGCCAGCAGCGGCGGGACTAGCCGGATCTACGAGCAGTACTTC. It translates to CASSGGTSRIYEQYF.

V gene TRBV5-6 combines with J gene TRBJ2-7; 10 bases map to TRBD1. The V gene end was trimmed by 3 bases and the J gene end by 0 bases; junction bases not matched to a gene: 3. This CDR3 is built from 15 residues. CDR1 and CDR2 (germline): SGHDT, YYEEEE. The CDR3 sequence is CASSWGTGVSYEQYF. As DNA, the CDR3 is TGTGCCAGCAGCTGGGGGACAGGGGTCTCCTACGAGCAGTACTTC.

The rearrangement joins TRBV29-1 to TRBJ1-2; 8 nucleotides agree with TRBD1. The CDR3 loop spans 13 amino acids. The germline CDR1 and CDR2 sequences are SQVTM and ANQGSEA. With V trimmed by 3 bases and J by 3 bases, 3 bases remained unmatched. The CDR3 DNA reads TGCAGCGTTGACAGGACAGGGTACTATGGCTACACCTTC. This codes for CSVDRTGYYGYTF.

The chain carries TRBV19 and TRBJ2-3, with D possibly matching TRBD2 (6 bases). The V gene lost 3 bases and the J gene lost 3 bases, with 13 bases spanning the gap. The V gene's germline CDR1 is LNHDA and CDR2 SQIVND (reference sequence). The length of the CDR3 is 15 residues. In DNA, the CDR3 is TGTGCCAGTAGTATCAGAGCGGGTCTGACAGATACGCAGTATTTT. This gives the protein CASSIRAGLTDTQYF.